One and the same sample provided the 19 T cell receptor beta chains below, sequenced in a study of chemoradiotherapy in HPV16-positive cancers. Here immunoSEQ multiplex PCR was the method, and the copy in TCRdb shows in-frame clones only, minus some. The data hold around 8,800 clones, with about 85% observed a single time. The sequencing used tumor tissue, collected from a patient who underwent chemoradiotherapy. Receptor source: a human donor with HPV-associated anogenital cancer.

The chain joins TRBV28 to TRBJ1-1, with 8 bases lining up with TRBD1. The ends lost 4 bases at V and 6 bases at J; junction bases unmatched: 10. The CDR3 sequence is 15 residues long. Germline values: CDR1 MDHEN, CDR2 SYDVKM. The CDR3 coding sequence is TGTGCCAGCAGTTCAGCAGGGGGCGAGTTCGCTGAAGCTTTCTTT. Amino acids: CASSSAGGEFAEAFF.

The chain carries TRBV6-1 and TRBJ2-3; D is undetermined. The germline CDR1 and CDR2 sequences are MNHNS and SASEGT. V dropped 4 bases and J dropped 8 bases, with 7 bases sitting between them. This CDR3 is 11 amino acids long. Written as DNA, the CDR3 is TGTGCCAGCAGTGTTGGCCTTACGCAGTATTTT. This encodes CASSVGLTQYF.

The genes are TRBV15 and TRBJ2-2; D is possibly TRBD2 (5 bases). V was trimmed by 3 bases and J by 4 bases, leaving 18 bases between them. CDR1 is LNHNV, CDR2 YYDKDF, per germline (reference sequence). The CDR3 is made up of 17 amino acids. CDR3 DNA: TGTGCCACCAGCAGTTTTAACGGGGTTGGAAGCACCGGGGAGCTGTTTTTT. Protein: CATSSFNGVGSTGELFF.

The J gene is TRBJ2-2, the V gene TRBV2; no clear D. The CDR3 is 14 residues long. V lost 1 base, J lost 1 base, and 4 bases lay in between. Per germline, CDR1 SNHLY and CDR2 FYNNEI. CDR3 in DNA: TGTGCCAGCAGTGAAGAACAGAACACCGGGGAGCTGTTTTTT. Amino acids: CASSEEQNTGELFF.

The chain uses TRBV12-2 and TRBJ2-5; the table gives TRBD2 as D, unverified against the DNA. TRBV12-2 corresponds to a pseudogene. This CDR3 spans 17 amino acids. CDR3 in DNA: TGTGCAAGTCGCTCTCTCTTTTGGTGGGGAGTTCAAGAGACCCAGTACTTC. Translation: CASRSLFWWGVQETQYF.

The chain recombines TRBV9 with TRBJ2-2, with D uncertain. CDR1 is SGDLS, CDR2 YYNGEE, per germline. This CDR3 has 14 residues. With 1 base removed from V and 7 bases from J, the gap between germline ends came to 11 bases. CDR3: CASSVPGPHGELFF. The CDR3 nucleotides are TGTGCCAGCAGCGTACCCGGACCCCACGGGGAGCTGTTTTTT.

V gene TRBV20-1 combines with J gene TRBJ2-1; no clear D. V was clipped by 5 bases and J by 8 bases, with 10 bases between them. The CDR3 loop spans 11 amino acids. Germline V lookup: CDR1 DFQATT, CDR2 SNEGSKA (reference sequence). The CDR3, as DNA: TGCAGTGCTGATGGCGGCGATGAGCAGTTCTTC. Protein sequence: CSADGGDEQFF.

The chain uses TRBV5-6 and TRBJ2-2; the D gene is possibly TRBD2 (7 bases). The V gene lost 1 base and the J gene lost 1 base, with 20 bases spanning the gap. The V gene's germline CDR1 is SGHDT and CDR2 YYEEEE. The CDR3 contains 19 residues. CDR3 loop: CASSLRGASKVGNTGELFF. DNA for the CDR3: TGTGCCAGCAGCTTGCGGGGGGCTAGCAAAGTGGGGAACACCGGGGAGCTGTTTTTT.

CDR3 nucleotides: TGCAGCGTTGAGGGACTTAACTATGGCTACACCTTC. This codes for CSVEGLNYGYTF. The rearrangement uses TRBV29-1 and TRBJ1-2; TRBD1 is a possible D gene (5 bases). Trimming shortened V by 3 bases and J by 1 base, and 6 bases separated the two germline ends. CDR3 length: 12 residues. The V gene's germline CDR1 is SQVTM and CDR2 ANQGSEA.

This clone has just one count. The J gene is TRBJ2-4, the V gene TRBV5-5; TRBD1 might be the D (6 bases). Germline V CDR1 and CDR2: SGHKS, YYEKEE (reference sequence). Trimming shortened V by 4 bases and J by 6 bases, and 11 bases separated the two germline ends. The CDR3 runs to 13 residues. The CDR3, as DNA: TGTGCCAGCAGCCCCGGACAGAGAAACATTCAGTACTTC. This translates into CASSPGQRNIQYF.

The J gene is TRBJ1-4, the V gene TRBV19; D possibly corresponds to TRBD1 (6 bases). CDR3 length equals 14 residues. V was clipped by 4 bases and J by 5 bases, with 11 bases between them. The germline V gene has CDR1 LNHDA and CDR2 SQIVND (reference sequence). The chain's CDR3 is CASSTWGQNEKLFF. CDR3 DNA sequence: TGTGCCAGTAGTACCTGGGGGCAGAATGAAAAACTGTTTTTT.

The CDR3 sequence is CASSEAGGLDEQYF. CDR3 DNA: TGTGCCAGCAGTGAAGCTGGGGGGCTGGACGAGCAGTACTTC. The chain links TRBV6-1 to TRBJ2-7, with D perhaps given as TRBD1 or TRBD2 (6 bases each). This CDR3 has 14 amino acids. The germline gives CDR1 MNHNS, CDR2 SASEGT. Trimming removed 0 bases from V and 5 bases from J, with 11 bases in between.

The chain employs TRBV9 and TRBJ1-5; D is unclear. V gave up 4 bases and J gave up 1 base, with 9 bases separating them. CDR3 length: 14 amino acids. Germline V gene lookup returns CDR1 SGDLS and CDR2 YYNGEE. The CDR3 bases are TGTGCCAGCAGCCTTGGGGTGAGCAATCAGCCCCAGCATTTT. Amino acids: CASSLGVSNQPQHF. Full variable domain (rest looked up from reference TRBV9 and TRBJ1-5): DSGVTQTPKHLITATGQRVTLRCSPRSGDLSVYWYQQSLDQGLQFLIQYYNGEERAKGNILERFSAQQFPDLHSELNLSSLELGDSALYFCASSLGVSNQPQHFGDGTRLSIL.

This sequence joins TRBV9 and TRBJ2-7, with unresolved D. The V and J ends lost 0 bases and 0 bases respectively, with 7 bases between them. CDR3 length: 14 amino acids. The germline V gene has CDR1 SGDLS and CDR2 YYNGEE. DNA for the CDR3: TGTGCCAGCAGCGTAGCCAGTTCCTCCTACGAGCAGTACTTC. It encodes CASSVASSSYEQYF. The full variable domain, completed using reference TRBV9 and TRBJ2-7, is DSGVTQTPKHLITATGQRVTLRCSPRSGDLSVYWYQQSLDQGLQFLIQYYNGEERAKGNILERFSAQQFPDLHSELNLSSLELGDSALYFCASSVASSSYEQYFGPGTRLTVT.

The CDR3, as DNA: TGTGCCAGCAGCCGTAGCGCCGGCTACGAGCAGTACTTC. Its protein is CASSRSAGYEQYF. The chain has TRBV7-2 and TRBJ2-7; D might be TRBD2 (5 bases). The V and J ends lost 5 bases and 3 bases respectively, with 11 bases between them. Per germline, CDR1 SGHTA and CDR2 FQGNSA. The CDR3 extends over 13 amino acids.

V gene TRBV28 combines with J gene TRBJ1-3; no clear D. The V and J ends lost 3 bases and 1 base respectively, with 10 bases between them. Germline CDR1 reads MDHEN; CDR2 reads SYDVKM. This CDR3 is built from 15 residues. The CDR3 DNA reads TGTGCCAGCAGTTTTTTCGGTATTTCTGGAAACACCATATATTTT. It specifies CASSFFGISGNTIYF.

This clone was counted only a few times. V is TRBV29-1 and J is TRBJ1-2; 8 bases are shared with TRBD1. CDR1 and CDR2 (germline): SQVTM, ANQGSEA. This CDR3 region has 11 residues. Trimming removed 7 bases from V and 8 bases from J; junction bases left unmatched: 6. DNA for the CDR3: TGCAGCGCGGGACAGGACAGGGGCTACACCTTC. Amino acid sequence: CSAGQDRGYTF.

The chain combines TRBV7-9 with TRBJ2-2; tentative D call: TRBD2 (6 bases). Trimming took 4 bases from V and 5 from J, leaving 23 bases between them. The CDR3 runs to 18 residues. In germline, CDR1 is SEHNR, CDR2 FQNEAQ (reference sequence). Here the CDR3 DNA reads TGTGCCAGCAGCTCTCCAGTGGGAGTCGGGAGTAATACCGGGGAGCTGTTTTTT. Protein sequence: CASSSPVGVGSNTGELFF.

The gene calls are TRBV21-1 and TRBJ2-1; the table's D call, TRBD2, was not checked against the DNA. TRBV21-1 corresponds to a pseudogene. This CDR3 is 20 amino acids long. The CDR3 DNA follows: TGTGCCAGCAGCAAGCCGATGATAACTAGCGGGACCTTGAGGGGGAATGAGCAGTTCTTC. It codes for CASSKPMITSGTLRGNEQFF.